The 23 T cell receptor beta chains below come from one sample, sequenced in a study of early T cells in non-severe SARS-CoV-2 infection. TCRdb ran MiXCR on the 5' RACE reads and lists one entry per CDR3 protein. The table lists about 34,000 distinct CDR3 sequences, about 6% of them singletons. Input material: whole blood. The receptors come from an adult who was a healthcare worker with PCR-confirmed SARS-CoV-2 infection or an uninfected control (not recorded which).

Many counts were recorded for this clonotype. This chain connects TRBV6-2 or TRBV6-3 to TRBJ2-1; 10 nucleotides align to TRBD1. This CDR3 has 16 amino acids. Germline V gives CDR1 MNHEY, CDR2 SVGEGT. V dropped 2 bases and J dropped 4; count of bases not matched to a gene: 5. The CDR3 sequence is CASSYPRGQGYNEQFF. Here the CDR3 DNA reads TGTGCCAGCAGTTACCCCAGGGGACAGGGGTACAATGAGCAGTTCTTC.

This clonotype was observed at least ten times. This chain uses TRBV7-8 with TRBJ1-6; 8 bases line up with TRBD1. This CDR3 contains 15 residues. The V and J ends lost 5 bases and 9 bases, in that order; junction bases with no gene match: 9. Germline V gene sequence: CDR1 SGHVS, CDR2 FQNEAQ. DNA for the CDR3: TGTGCCAGCAGCGCCGGGCAGGGGGCCGGTTCACCCCTCCACTTT. This codes for CASSAGQGAGSPLHF.

Within the sample, this clonotype is medium-sized (0.01 to 0.1%). The chain uses TRBV7-6 and TRBJ2-5; 8 bases are shared with TRBD1. This CDR3 is built from 14 residues. Trimming cost V 5 bases and J 5 bases; bases outside gene matches: 7. CDR1 SGHVS and CDR2 FNYEAQ come from the germline V gene. CDR3 region: CASSLQGGWETQYF. For the CDR3, the DNA is TGTGCCAGCAGCCTACAGGGGGGCTGGGAGACCCAGTACTTC.

This clonotype was seen only a few times. The chain joins TRBV7-6 to TRBJ2-3; perhaps D is TRBD1 or TRBD2 (6 bases each). V lost 1 base and J 1 base, leaving 27 bases between the germline ends. Germline values: CDR1 SGHVS, CDR2 FNYEAQ. The CDR3 has 21 amino acids. In DNA, the CDR3 is TGTGCCAGCAGCTTAGTATCGCTTCGGGGGCGAGTATTGAAGGGCACAGATACGCAGTATTTT. This sequence encodes CASSLVSLRGRVLKGTDTQYF.

There are many counts of this clonotype. V is TRBV6-6 and J is TRBJ1-2, with D unclear. The germline gives CDR1 MNHNY, CDR2 SVGAGI (reference sequence). V was trimmed by 5 bases and J by 3 bases, leaving 7 bases between them. This CDR3 spans 12 amino acids. CDR3 in amino acids: CASSASDYGYTF. As DNA, the CDR3 is TGTGCCAGCAGTGCCAGTGACTATGGCTACACCTTC.

At least ten counts were recorded for this clonotype. This chain links TRBV4-1 with TRBJ1-2; D is perhaps TRBD1 (6 bases). Trimming took 4 bases from V and 1 from J, leaving 16 bases between them. Germline values: CDR1 MGHRA, CDR2 YSYEKL. The CDR3 extends over 16 amino acids. Here the CDR3 reads CASSLTGYDLNYGYTF. The CDR3 nucleotides read TGCGCCAGCAGCCTTACAGGGTACGACCTTAACTATGGCTACACCTTC.

This clonotype was seen only a few times. The chain recombines TRBV9 with TRBJ2-7; TRBD2 aligns across 7 bases. The CDR3 spans 15 residues. Unmatched junction bases numbered 5, after V lost 0 bases and J lost 2 bases. CDR1 and CDR2 from the germline V gene are SGDLS and YYNGEE. CDR3 sequence reads: CASSVDGTTTYEQYF. CDR3 in DNA: TGTGCCAGCAGCGTAGACGGGACTACCACCTACGAGCAGTACTTC.

The V gene is TRBV4-3, the J gene TRBJ2-1; D gene unclear. The CDR3 loop spans 13 amino acids. Trimming removed 0 bases at V and 6 bases at J, with 6 bases between. From germline, CDR1 is LGHNA and CDR2 YSLEER. The CDR3, as DNA: TGCGCCAGCAGCCAAGATACCAGCAATGAGCAGTTCTTC. Amino acids: CASSQDTSNEQFF.

The rearrangement uses TRBV12-3 or TRBV12-4 and TRBJ2-3; 9 nucleotides agree with TRBD1. The CDR3 is made up of 18 amino acids. The V gene end was trimmed by 5 bases and the J gene end by 7 bases; junction bases not matched to a gene: 19. CDR3 sequence: CASSAPGQGPPDWNTQYF. In DNA form, the CDR3 reads TGTGCCAGCAGTGCCCCGGGACAGGGCCCGCCGGACTGGAATACGCAGTATTTT.

This clonotype was seen ten or more times. CDR3 sequence reads: CASRQGHLGNTEAFF. The CDR3 nucleotides read TGTGCCAGCAGGCAGGGACACCTGGGGAACACTGAAGCTTTCTTT. The chain joins TRBV6-2 or TRBV6-3 to TRBJ1-1; possible D gene TRBD1, 6 bases. V lost 6 bases and J 1 base, leaving 15 bases between the germline ends. This CDR3 is built from 15 residues. Germline CDR1 MNHEY, CDR2 SVGEGT.

This clonotype was counted at least ten times. J is TRBJ2-5 and V is TRBV5-1; 7 positions agree with TRBD2. The germline CDR1 and CDR2 sequences are SGHRS and YFSETQ. The CDR3 is made up of 16 amino acids. The ends lost 4 bases at V and 0 bases at J; junction bases unmatched: 9. The CDR3 loop is CASSPEAGEDQETQYF. DNA for the CDR3: TGCGCCAGCAGCCCCGAGGCGGGGGAGGACCAAGAGACCCAGTACTTC.

The rearrangement links TRBV12-3 or TRBV12-4 to TRBJ2-5; 13 bases map to TRBD2. V was pared by 7 bases and J by 1 base, with 3 bases of the junction left unmatched. CDR3 length: 15 residues. The CDR3 DNA is TGTGCCAGCACCGGGACTAGCGGGACCCAAGAGACCCAGTACTTC. Its protein product is CASTGTSGTQETQYF.

The sample holds a few counts of this clonotype. Here the CDR3 DNA reads TGCGCCAGCAGCCCCAGCGGGGGGGCTTACAATGAGCAGTTCTTC. Protein: CASSPSGGAYNEQFF. The genes are TRBV5-1 and TRBJ2-1; 10 bases are a match to TRBD2. J gave up 4 bases and V 4 bases, and 5 bases lay outside the gene matches. Germline V gene data show CDR1 as SGHRS and CDR2 as YFSETQ. The CDR3 sequence is 15 residues long.

This clonotype was counted ten times or more. The chain joins TRBV11-2 to TRBJ1-5; D is possibly TRBD1 (6 bases). The CDR3 spans 13 residues. In germline, CDR1 is SGHAT, CDR2 FQNNGV. Trimming took 3 bases from V and 7 from J, leaving 10 bases between them. DNA for the CDR3: TGTGCCAGCAGCTTGACAGGAGGGCAGCCCCAGCATTTT. It specifies CASSLTGGQPQHF.

By proportion, this clonotype is medium-sized. The V and J genes are TRBV12-3 or TRBV12-4 and TRBJ1-1; no clear D gene. The CDR3 is 13 residues long. The ends were cut back, 1 base at V and 4 bases at J, with 7 bases in the middle. CDR3 nucleotide sequence: TGTGCCAGCAGTTTAGGGAGACCCACTGAAGCTTTCTTT. Protein sequence: CASSLGRPTEAFF.

This clonotype has at least ten counts. This chain joins TRBV5-1 and TRBJ1-5, with a weak D call TRBD1 (5 bases). V lost 9 bases and J 1 base, leaving 20 bases between the germline ends. Germline V gene data show CDR1 as SGHRS and CDR2 as YFSETQ. The CDR3 is 16 residues long. In DNA form, the CDR3 reads TGCGCCACCGTCACAGATAGACAGCTAAGCAATCAGCCCCAGCATTTT. Encoded protein: CATVTDRQLSNQPQHF.

The chain joins TRBV20-1 to TRBJ2-2; TRBD1 agrees at 7 bases. Germline V gene sequence: CDR1 DFQATT, CDR2 SNEGSKA (reference sequence). CDR3 length equals 16 residues. V lost 1 base to trimming and J lost 3 bases; unmatched junction nucleotides: 8. In DNA, the CDR3 is TGCAGTGCTAGAGGCAAAGGGGGCCGTTACACCGGGGAGCTGTTTTTT. Translation gives CSARGKGGRYTGELFF.

This clonotype is medium-sized within its sample. This chain uses TRBV5-4 with TRBJ1-2; D is possibly TRBD1 (6 bases). Per the germline V gene, CDR1 is SGHNT and CDR2 is YYREEE (reference sequence). The CDR3 runs 15 residues. Trimming removed 4 bases at V and 2 bases at J, with 15 bases between. This CDR3 is CASSPRGVGNYGYTF. The CDR3 bases are TGTGCCAGCAGCCCGAGGGGGGTAGGGAACTATGGCTACACCTTC.

This clonotype has ten or more counts. The J gene is TRBJ2-3, the V gene TRBV12-3 or TRBV12-4; D tentatively reads TRBD1 or TRBD2 (5 bases each). CDR3 length equals 15 residues. V lost 4 bases to trimming and J lost 3 bases, with 14 bases between them. CDR3: CASSSREGVTDTQYF. CDR3 coding DNA: TGTGCCAGCAGTTCCCGGGAAGGGGTAACAGATACGCAGTATTTT.

The chain has TRBV9 and TRBJ2-7, with 8 bases fitting TRBD1. Germline V lookup: CDR1 SGDLS, CDR2 YYNGEE. The CDR3 runs 14 residues. The V segment lost 4 bases and the J segment 4 bases; nucleotides outside the gene matches: 7. Here the CDR3 reads CASSLGQGQYEQYF. CDR3 DNA sequence: TGTGCCAGCAGCTTAGGACAGGGACAATACGAGCAGTACTTC.

This clonotype was seen ten or more times. The chain carries TRBV5-1 and TRBJ1-3, with D tentatively TRBD1 (6 bases). With 0 bases removed from V and 0 bases from J, the gap between germline ends came to 19 bases. The CDR3 has 19 amino acids. Looked up from germline, CDR1 is SGHRS and CDR2 is YFSETQ. The CDR3 sequence is CASSLAGTYAGNSGNTIYF. The CDR3, as DNA: TGCGCCAGCAGCTTGGCCGGGACATACGCAGGAAACTCTGGAAACACCATATATTTT.

The J gene is TRBJ1-2, the V gene TRBV7-2; D is perhaps TRBD1 (5 bases). Trimming took off 5 bases at V and 3 bases at J, with 13 bases between the two ends. Germline CDR1 is SGHTA and CDR2 is FQGNSA. This CDR3 has 14 residues. The CDR3 loop reads CASSKEGRDYGYTF. The CDR3 region has the DNA TGTGCCAGCAGCAAGGAGGGCAGGGACTATGGCTACACCTTC. Full variable domain (remainder filled in from reference TRBV7-2 and TRBJ1-2): GAGVSQSPSNKVTEKGKDVELRCDPISGHTALYWYRQSLGQGLEFLIYFQGNSAPDKSGLPSDRFSAERTGGSVSTLTIQRTQQEDSAVYLCASSKEGRDYGYTFGSGTRLTVV.

The V gene is TRBV29-1, the J gene TRBJ2-7; a possible D gene is TRBD2 (6 bases). Germline V CDR1 and CDR2: SQVTM, ANQGSEA. CDR3 size: 13 residues. V lost 2 bases, J lost 4 bases, and 12 bases lay in between. In nucleotides, the CDR3 is TGCAGCGTTGAACCGGCAGGGAGGTACGAGCAGTACTTC. This codes for CSVEPAGRYEQYF.